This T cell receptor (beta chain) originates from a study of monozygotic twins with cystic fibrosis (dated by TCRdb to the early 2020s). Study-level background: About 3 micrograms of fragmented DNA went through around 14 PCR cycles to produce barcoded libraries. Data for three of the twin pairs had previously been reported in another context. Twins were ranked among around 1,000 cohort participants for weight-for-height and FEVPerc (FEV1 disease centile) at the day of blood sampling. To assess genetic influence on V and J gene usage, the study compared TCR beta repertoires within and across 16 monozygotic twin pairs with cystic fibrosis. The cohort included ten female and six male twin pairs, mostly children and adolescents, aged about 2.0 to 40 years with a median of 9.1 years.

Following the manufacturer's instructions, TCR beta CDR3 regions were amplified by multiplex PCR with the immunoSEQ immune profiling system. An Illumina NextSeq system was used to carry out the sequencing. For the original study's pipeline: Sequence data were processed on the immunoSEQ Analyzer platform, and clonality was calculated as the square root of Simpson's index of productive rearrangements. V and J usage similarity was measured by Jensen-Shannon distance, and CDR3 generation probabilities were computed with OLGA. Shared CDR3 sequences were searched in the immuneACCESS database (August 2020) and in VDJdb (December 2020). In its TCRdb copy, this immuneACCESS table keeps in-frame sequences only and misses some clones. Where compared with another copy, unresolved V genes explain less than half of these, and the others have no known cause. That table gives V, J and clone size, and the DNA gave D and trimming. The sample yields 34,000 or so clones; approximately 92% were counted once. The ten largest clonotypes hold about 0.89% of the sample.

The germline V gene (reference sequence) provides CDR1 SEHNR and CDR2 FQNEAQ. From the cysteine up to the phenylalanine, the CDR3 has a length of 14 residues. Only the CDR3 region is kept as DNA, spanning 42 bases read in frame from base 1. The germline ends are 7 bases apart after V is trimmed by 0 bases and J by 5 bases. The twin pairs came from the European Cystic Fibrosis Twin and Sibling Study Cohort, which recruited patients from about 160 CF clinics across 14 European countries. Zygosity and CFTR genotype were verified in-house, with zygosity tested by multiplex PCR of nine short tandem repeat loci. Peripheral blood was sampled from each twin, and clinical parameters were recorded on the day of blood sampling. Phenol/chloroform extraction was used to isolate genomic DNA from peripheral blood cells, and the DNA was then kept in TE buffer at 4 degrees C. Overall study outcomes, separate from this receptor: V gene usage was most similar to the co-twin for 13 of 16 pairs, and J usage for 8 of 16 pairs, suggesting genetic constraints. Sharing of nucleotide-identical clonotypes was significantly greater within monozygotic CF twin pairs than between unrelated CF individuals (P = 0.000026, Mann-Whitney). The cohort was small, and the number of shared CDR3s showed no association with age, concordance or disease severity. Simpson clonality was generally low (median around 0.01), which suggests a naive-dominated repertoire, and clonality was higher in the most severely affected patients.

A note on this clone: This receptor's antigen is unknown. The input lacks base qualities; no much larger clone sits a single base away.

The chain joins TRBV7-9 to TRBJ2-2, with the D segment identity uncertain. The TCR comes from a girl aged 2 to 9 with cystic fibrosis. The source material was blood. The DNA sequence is TGTGCCAGCAGCTTAGCAGGGCCTACCGGGGAGCTGTTTTTT. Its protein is CASSLAGPTGELFF. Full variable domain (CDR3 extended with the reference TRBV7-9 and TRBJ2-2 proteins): DTGVSQNPRHKITKRGQNVTFRCDPISEHNRLYWYRQTLGQGPEFLTYFQNEAQLEKSRLLSDRFSAERPKGSFSTLEIQRTEQGDSAMYLCASSLAGPTGELFFGEGSRLTVL.